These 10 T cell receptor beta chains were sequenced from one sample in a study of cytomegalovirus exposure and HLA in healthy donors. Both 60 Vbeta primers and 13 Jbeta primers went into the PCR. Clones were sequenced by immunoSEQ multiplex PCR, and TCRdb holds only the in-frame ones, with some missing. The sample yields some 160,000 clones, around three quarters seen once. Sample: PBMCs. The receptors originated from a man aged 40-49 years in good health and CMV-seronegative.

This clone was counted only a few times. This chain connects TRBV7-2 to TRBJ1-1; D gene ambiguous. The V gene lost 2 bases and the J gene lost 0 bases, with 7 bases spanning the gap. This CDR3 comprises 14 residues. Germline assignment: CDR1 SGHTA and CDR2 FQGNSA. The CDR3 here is CASSLLTVNTEAFF. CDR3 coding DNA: TGTGCCAGCAGCTTATTAACAGTGAACACTGAAGCTTTCTTT.

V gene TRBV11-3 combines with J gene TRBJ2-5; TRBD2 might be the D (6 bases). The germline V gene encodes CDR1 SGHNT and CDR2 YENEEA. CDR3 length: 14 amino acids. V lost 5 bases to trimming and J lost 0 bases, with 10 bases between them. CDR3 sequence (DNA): TGTGCCAGCAGCGACCGGGACTACCAAGAGACCCAGTACTTC. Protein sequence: CASSDRDYQETQYF.

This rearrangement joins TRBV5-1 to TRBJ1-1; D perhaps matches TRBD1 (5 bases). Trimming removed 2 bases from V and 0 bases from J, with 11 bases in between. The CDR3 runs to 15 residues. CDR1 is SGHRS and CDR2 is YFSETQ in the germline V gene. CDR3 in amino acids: CASSFDRQLNTEAFF. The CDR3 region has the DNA TGCGCCAGCAGCTTCGATCGACAGCTGAACACTGAAGCTTTCTTT.

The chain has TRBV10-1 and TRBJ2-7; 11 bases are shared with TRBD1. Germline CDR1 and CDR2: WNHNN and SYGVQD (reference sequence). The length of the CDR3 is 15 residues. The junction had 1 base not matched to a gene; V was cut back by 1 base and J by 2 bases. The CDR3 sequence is CASSEWTGGTYEQYF. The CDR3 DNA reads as TGCGCCAGCAGTGAGTGGACAGGGGGCACCTACGAGCAGTACTTC.

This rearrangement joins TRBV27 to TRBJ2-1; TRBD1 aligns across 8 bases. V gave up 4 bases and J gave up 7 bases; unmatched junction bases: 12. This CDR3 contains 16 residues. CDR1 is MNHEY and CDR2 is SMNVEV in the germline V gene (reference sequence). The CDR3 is CASSYGGARGQNEQFF. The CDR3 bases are TGTGCCAGCAGTTATGGGGGCGCCAGGGGGCAGAATGAGCAGTTCTTC.

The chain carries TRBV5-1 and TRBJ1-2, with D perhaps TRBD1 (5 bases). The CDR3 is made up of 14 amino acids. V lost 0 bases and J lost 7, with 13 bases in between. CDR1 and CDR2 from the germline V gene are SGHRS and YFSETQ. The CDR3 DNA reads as TGCGCCAGCAGCTTGGGGCAGGGCGGGAGTGGCTACACCTTC. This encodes CASSLGQGGSGYTF. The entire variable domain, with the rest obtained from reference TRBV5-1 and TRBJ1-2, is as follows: KAGVTQTPRYLIKTRGQQVTLSCSPISGHRSVSWYQQTPGQGLQFLFEYFSETQRNKGNFPGRFSGRQFSNSRSEMNVSTLELGDSALYLCASSLGQGGSGYTFGSGTRLTVV.

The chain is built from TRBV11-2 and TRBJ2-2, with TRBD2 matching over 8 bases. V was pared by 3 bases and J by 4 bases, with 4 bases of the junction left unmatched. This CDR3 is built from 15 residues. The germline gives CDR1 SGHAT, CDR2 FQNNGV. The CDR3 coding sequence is TGTGCCAGCAGCTTTCGCGGGGGGTCCACCGGGGAGCTGTTTTTT. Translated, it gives CASSFRGGSTGELFF.

In DNA, the CDR3 is TGCGCCAGCAGCCCCGAGACAGGGGCGACAGATACGCAGTATTTT. It specifies CASSPETGATDTQYF. V and J are TRBV5-1 and TRBJ2-3; 8 nucleotides line up with TRBD1. Germline lookup yields CDR1 SGHRS and CDR2 YFSETQ. The CDR3 length is 15 residues. J was trimmed by 3 bases and V by 4 bases; bases with no gene match: 7.

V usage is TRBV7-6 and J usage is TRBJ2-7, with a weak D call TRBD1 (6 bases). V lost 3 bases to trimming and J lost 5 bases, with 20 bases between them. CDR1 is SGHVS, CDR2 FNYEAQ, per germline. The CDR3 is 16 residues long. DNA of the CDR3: TGTGCCAGCAGCTTCGAGCCGTGGGGCAGGGACAACGAGCAGTACTTC. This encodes CASSFEPWGRDNEQYF.

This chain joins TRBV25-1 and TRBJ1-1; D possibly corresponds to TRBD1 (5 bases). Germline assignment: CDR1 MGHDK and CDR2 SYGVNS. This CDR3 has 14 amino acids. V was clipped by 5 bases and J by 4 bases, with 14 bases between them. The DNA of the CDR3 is TGTGCCAGCAGTCCGGGGGGGAGGGGCACTGAAGCTTTCTTT. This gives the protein CASSPGGRGTEAFF.